This T cell receptor beta chain was sequenced for a study of cytomegalovirus exposure and HLA in healthy donors. Study conclusions and caveats: In a later analysis, across HLA loci, associated TCR counts were highest for DRB1, lowest for HLA-C. V- and J-gene trimming of TCR beta was linked (in a later analysis) to a missense DCLRE1C variant.

V trimming: 4 bases; J trimming: 4 bases; junction bases outside the gene matches: 2. CDR1 MNHEY and CDR2 SVGAGI come from the germline V gene. The CDR3 sequence is 13 residues long. This clone was found a few times. Its antigen is unidentified. PCR primers comprised 60 Vbeta and 13 Jbeta primers. Some clones are missing from TCRdb's copy, which holds only in-frame ones; the method was immunoSEQ multiplex PCR. The data hold about 130,000 clones, with 80% observed a single time. The TCR sequence derives from a man aged 25 to 45 in good health. The chain uses TRBV6-5 and TRBJ1-2, with 8 bases matching TRBD1. Source material: PBMCs. The CDR3 region is CASSSQGVYGYTF. The CDR3, as DNA: TGTGCCAGCAGTTCACAGGGGGTCTATGGCTACACCTTC.